What follows are 7 T cell receptor beta chains derived from one specimen sequenced in a study of cytomegalovirus exposure and HLA in healthy donors (dated by TCRdb to the late 2010s). To prepare the library, the immunoSEQ multiplex PCR assay was applied. For the multiplex PCR, a mixture combining 60 forward primers for TCR Vbeta segments and 13 reverse primers for TCR Jbeta segments was used. TCRdb took this table from immuneACCESS and kept in-frame rearrangements with V and J called. Such tables lack part of the clones; where checked against another copy, unresolved V genes explain under half of the gap, and the rest is unexplained. For this sample the table gives roughly 92,000 clones, of which more than 75% were detected only once. Around 25% of the sample is in the top ten clones. The sequenced material came from PBMCs. The receptors come from a woman in her forties or fifties in good health and CMV-seropositive.

The chain combines TRBV11-2 with TRBJ2-5, with 9 bases matching TRBD2. The V gene's germline CDR1 is SGHAT and CDR2 FQNNGV. Germline trimming cut 5 bases from V and 5 bases from J; bases unmatched to any gene: 12. The CDR3 spans 16 residues. DNA of the CDR3: TGTGCCAGCAGCCGAGCGCGCGGGAGGGCGCTTGAGACCCAGTACTTC. Translating it yields CASSRARGRALETQYF. The whole variable domain, remainder taken from reference TRBV11-2 and TRBJ2-5, is EAGVAQSPRYKIIEKRQSVAFWCNPISGHATLYWYQQILGQGPKLLIQFQNNGVVDDSQLPKDRFSAERLKGVDSTLKIQPAKLEDSAVYLCASSRARGRALETQYFGPGTRLLVL.

This clone appeared once. The V gene is TRBV2, the J gene TRBJ2-5, with 8 bases fitting TRBD2. CDR3 length equals 16 residues. The germline CDR1 and CDR2 sequences are SNHLY and FYNNEI. Trimming at V came to 6 bases and at J to 2 bases, leaving 11 bases not matched to a gene. CDR3 DNA sequence: TGTGCCAGCAGCGAGGGGTCGACTAGCGTACAAGAGACCCAGTACTTC. It is translated as CASSEGSTSVQETQYF.

This clone was seen more than once but under ten times. The chain links TRBV19 to TRBJ2-5; D is perhaps TRBD2 (5 bases). CDR3 length: 15 residues. Germline CDR1 and CDR2: LNHDA and SQIVND (reference sequence). Trimming removed 3 bases at V and 4 bases at J, with 15 bases between. The CDR3 DNA is TGTGCCAGTAGTATTCGAGGGCCACGTTCAGAGACCCAGTACTTC. Residues: CASSIRGPRSETQYF.

The rearrangement links TRBV19 to TRBJ1-5, with 8 bases identical to TRBD1. Looked up from germline, CDR1 is LNHDA and CDR2 is SQIVND (reference sequence). The CDR3 sequence is 13 residues long. Germline trimming cut 4 bases from V and 7 bases from J; bases unmatched to any gene: 3. In DNA, the CDR3 is TGTGCCAGTAGTACTCAGGGGGCACAGCCCCAGCATTTT. As protein: CASSTQGAQPQHF. The variable domain in full, with the rest retrieved from reference TRBV19 and TRBJ1-5, is DGGITQSPKYLFRKEGQNVTLSCEQNLNHDAMYWYRQDPGQGLRLIYYSQIVNDFQKGDIAEGYSVSREKKESFPLTVTSAQKNPTAFYLCASSTQGAQPQHFGDGTRLSIL.

Written as DNA, the CDR3 is TGTGCCAGCAGCGCCCCTCAGGGCGGTAGCGAGACCCAGTACTTC. Translation gives CASSAPQGGSETQYF. This rearrangement joins TRBV9 to TRBJ2-5, with D tentatively TRBD1 (5 bases). Trimming took off 3 bases at V and 5 bases at J, with 17 bases between the two ends. Looked up from germline, CDR1 is SGDLS and CDR2 is YYNGEE. The CDR3 is 15 amino acids. Based on the CDR3 plus reference TRBV9 and TRBJ2-5, the full variable domain is DSGVTQTPKHLITATGQRVTLRCSPRSGDLSVYWYQQSLDQGLQFLIQYYNGEERAKGNILERFSAQQFPDLHSELNLSSLELGDSALYFCASSAPQGGSETQYFGPGTRLLVL.

The chain links TRBV11-2 to TRBJ2-1; D possibly corresponds to TRBD1 (6 bases). This CDR3 contains 13 residues. Trimming removed 4 bases from V and 3 bases from J, with 7 bases in between. In germline, CDR1 is SGHAT, CDR2 FQNNGV. The CDR3 here is CASSSQGYNEQFF. CDR3 in DNA: TGTGCCAGCAGCTCACAGGGCTACAATGAGCAGTTCTTC.

In this sample, this clone turned up once. The rearrangement joins TRBV13 to TRBJ2-1, with D possibly TRBD2 on 6 matching bases. There are 17 residues in the CDR3. Germline V gene data show CDR1 as PRHDT and CDR2 as FYEKMQ (reference sequence). V was trimmed by 4 bases and J by 1 base, leaving 17 bases between them. CDR3 region: CASSSPGVAESYNEQFF. The CDR3 nucleotides read TGTGCCAGCAGCTCCCCTGGGGTAGCGGAATCCTACAATGAGCAGTTCTTC. The full variable domain, completed using reference TRBV13 and TRBJ2-1, is AAGVIQSPRHLIKEKRETATLKCYPIPRHDTVYWYQQGPGQDPQFLISFYEKMQSDKGSIPDRFSAQQFSDYHSELNMSSLELGDSALYFCASSSPGVAESYNEQFFGPGTRLTVL.